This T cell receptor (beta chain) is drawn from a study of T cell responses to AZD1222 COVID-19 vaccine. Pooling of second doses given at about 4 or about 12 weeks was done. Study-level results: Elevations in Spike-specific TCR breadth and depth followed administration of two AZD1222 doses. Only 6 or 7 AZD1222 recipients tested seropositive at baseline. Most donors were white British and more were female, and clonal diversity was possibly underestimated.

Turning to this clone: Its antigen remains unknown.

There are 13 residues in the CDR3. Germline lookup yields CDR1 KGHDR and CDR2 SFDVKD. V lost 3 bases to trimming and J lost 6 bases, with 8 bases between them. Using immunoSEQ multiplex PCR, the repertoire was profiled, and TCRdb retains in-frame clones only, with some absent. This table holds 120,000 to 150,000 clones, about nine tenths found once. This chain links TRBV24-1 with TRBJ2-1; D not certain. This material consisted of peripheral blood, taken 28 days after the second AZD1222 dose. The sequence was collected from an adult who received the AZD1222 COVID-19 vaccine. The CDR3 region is CATSDMALNEQFF. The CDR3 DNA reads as TGTGCCACCAGTGATATGGCACTCAATGAGCAGTTCTTC.